The entry below gives a single TCR beta chain sequence along with its context. The table lists this clone with a few counts. The antigen it recognizes is unknown. No clone much larger than this one lies a single base away; base qualities are absent. This entry comes from a study of blood T cell repertoires in COVID-19 (dated by TCRdb to about 2020). Background for the entire study: Samples from collaborators originated in the United States, Italy and Spain and spanned both the acute and convalescent phases of COVID-19. Samples were obtained from the ongoing ImmuneRACE study (first 160 participants) and from some 1,200 subjects provided by 6 global collaborators. The dataset comprised deeply sampled blood TCRbeta repertoires from subjects exposed to, actively infected with, or recovered from COVID-19. The repertoires were made available in a free public database intended to serve as a resource for research on the immune response to SARS-CoV-2. The material from the prospective study consisted of cDNA or gDNA derived from T cells, B-cell-depleted T cells, or PBMCs. The sample metadata nearly always contained a de-identified subject ID, COVID-19 status, age in years and sex. Where available, HLA class I and class II types were taken from metadata supplied by the sample provider and were not determined by assay-based typing. What the authors observed across the whole study: The amount of clinical and demographic metadata varied by source and participant and was provided uncurated.

V loses 0 bases, J loses 5 bases, and the germline ends lie 7 bases apart. CDR1 LGHNA and CDR2 YNFKEQ were looked up in the germline V gene. Measured from the cysteine to the phenylalanine, the CDR3 is 13 residues long. The entry retains the CDR3 DNA only, 39 bases that are in frame from base 1. Collaborating institutions collected whole blood in K2EDTA tubes following their own protocols. Collaborator samples were shipped for TCRbeta analysis as frozen whole blood, isolated PBMCs, or DNA extracted from either sample type. The immunoSEQ Assay, a bias-controlled multiplex PCR, was used to amplify TCRbeta CDR3 regions from genomic DNA. For the original study's pipeline: The number of nucleated cells in each sample was estimated by amplification of reference gene primers within the assay. To quantify the absolute abundance of each unique TCRbeta CDR3 rearrangement, sequence reads were collapsed and filtered. For each sample, productive Simpson clonality was calculated as the square root of Simpson's diversity index across productive rearrangements. Here the immuneACCESS table is served through TCRdb, limited to in-frame sequences with V and J called. Missing clones are a known gap in these copies; in checked studies unresolved V genes cover under half, and the rest lacks a known reason. V and J calls and clone size are those listed in that table; D and trimming were worked out from the DNA. The table for this sample lists 180,000 or so clones; around 87% of them were counted only once. The ten largest account for almost 1% of the sample.

Material: peripheral blood. This TCR was sampled from a man aged 18 to 30 with acute or convalescent COVID-19. This sequence uses TRBV4-2 and TRBJ1-2, with TRBD1 as a weak D call on 6 bases. The CDR3 is CASSQDRGYGYTF. The DNA reads as follows: TGTGCCAGCAGCCAAGACAGGGGTTATGGCTACACCTTC.